The sequence of this TCR beta chain was determined in a study of OX40 agonist ivuxolimab in advanced cancers. About the study: Aged roughly 23 to 80 with a mean of around 60 years, they were roughly 83% male. Study-wide points: The expanded peripheral T cells' antigen specificity was not determined. CD4+ and CD8+ blood T cells expanded clonally by week 6 at 0.1 to 3.0 mg/kg.

CDR3 length equals 12 residues. CDR1 is SNHLY and CDR2 is FYNNEI in the germline V gene. TCRdb keeps only in-frame clones here, not all; method: immunoSEQ multiplex PCR. This repertoire shows 50,000 to 55,000 clones, 85% to 90% found once; its top ten account for roughly 11%. Worth noting for this clone: What it binds is not known. One junction end does not reproduce the germline sequence, and a read error may be involved.

A history of autoimmune disease or systemic immunosuppression excluded patients. The sequence was obtained from an adult with an advanced solid tumor such as melanoma, head and neck, liver or kidney cancer. This sample comprised CD4+ or CD8+ T cells sorted from blood, obtained in a trial of the OX40 agonist ivuxolimab. This chain uses TRBV2 with TRBJ2-1; TRBD2 is a possible D gene (6 bases). The CDR3 DNA follows: TGTGCCAGCAGTGAACGGGCGGGGAACCCCCTCTTC. Its translation: CASSERAGNPLF.